Listed below are T cell receptor beta chains from one sample, sequenced in a study of blood T cell repertoires in COVID-19. Clones were read by immunoSEQ multiplex PCR, and TCRdb kept only the in-frame ones, dropping some. The sample yields around 300,000 clones, 75% to 90% seen once. The specimen was PBMCs or T cells enriched from blood (not recorded which). The receptors come from a woman aged 40 to 50 who had recovered from COVID-19. Both conserved end residues are part of each CDR3. Fields, in order: V gene, clone size, J gene, D gene, CDR3 protein, CDR3 DNA. The D gene is left open where the match is weak. A row's size may be missing; if present it is once, few, many or a size class.

TRBV4-1,.,TRBJ1-5,TRBD1,CASSRGGQDNQPQHF,TGCGCCAGCAGCCGAGGGGGACAGGACAATCAGCCCCAGCATTTT
TRBV6-5,.,TRBJ2-3,TRBD1,CASSYSGQVTDTQYF,TGTGCCAGCAGTTACTCGGGACAGGTCACAGATACGCAGTATTTT
TRBV27,.,TRBJ2-7,TRBD2,CASSAGLAGYEQYF,TGTGCCAGCAGTGCGGGACTAGCGGGATACGAGCAGTACTTC
TRBV2,.,TRBJ2-7,TRBD2,CASRRTSGVWEQYF,TGTGCCAGCAGGAGGACTAGCGGGGTTTGGGAGCAGTACTTC
TRBV29-1,.,TRBJ1-5,TRBD1,CSVAQGDGNQPQHF,TGCAGCGTTGCCCAGGGGGACGGCAATCAGCCCCAGCATTTT
TRBV7-2,.,TRBJ2-1,.,CASSSGQRVRYEQFF,TGTGCCAGCAGCTCCGGTCAGCGGGTTCGGTATGAGCAGTTCTTC
TRBV27,.,TRBJ1-2,.,CASSAEGGGYTF,TGTGCCAGCAGCGCTGAGGGGGGGGGCTACACCTTC
TRBV7-9,.,TRBJ2-5,.,CASTFHMGAETQYF,TGTGCCAGCACTTTCCATATGGGGGCAGAGACCCAGTACTTC
TRBV5-5,.,TRBJ2-1,TRBD1,CASSLSPRGLDNEQFF,TGTGCCAGCAGCCTATCCCCCAGGGGGCTTGACAATGAGCAGTTCTTC
TRBV12-3/TRBV12-4,.,TRBJ1-2,TRBD1,CASTRTGAGYTF,TGTGCCAGCACCCGGACAGGGGCTGGCTACACCTTC
TRBV5-4,.,TRBJ2-1,TRBD1,CASSPAIGTGSYNEQFF,TGTGCCAGCAGCCCGGCGATTGGGACAGGGTCCTACAATGAGCAGTTCTTC
TRBV7-9,.,TRBJ1-1,TRBD1,CASSPGQGAYTEAFF,TGTGCCAGCAGCCCCGGACAGGGGGCGTACACTGAAGCTTTCTTT
TRBV28,.,TRBJ1-1,.,CASRSNSRHTEAFF,TGTGCCAGCAGATCAAACAGCCGGCACACTGAAGCTTTCTTT
TRBV5-4,.,TRBJ2-3,TRBD2,CASRLPGLDTDTQYF,TGTGCCAGCAGACTTCCGGGACTAGATACAGATACGCAGTATTTT
TRBV10-3,few,TRBJ2-7,TRBD2,CAISSTSGRLFSEYEQYF,TGTGCCATCAGCTCGACTAGCGGGAGGCTGTTCTCAGAGTACGAGCAGTACTTC
TRBV19,.,TRBJ2-2,.,CASQPGSGTANTGELFF,TGTGCCAGCCAGCCTGGGTCCGGGACTGCGAACACCGGGGAGCTGTTTTTT